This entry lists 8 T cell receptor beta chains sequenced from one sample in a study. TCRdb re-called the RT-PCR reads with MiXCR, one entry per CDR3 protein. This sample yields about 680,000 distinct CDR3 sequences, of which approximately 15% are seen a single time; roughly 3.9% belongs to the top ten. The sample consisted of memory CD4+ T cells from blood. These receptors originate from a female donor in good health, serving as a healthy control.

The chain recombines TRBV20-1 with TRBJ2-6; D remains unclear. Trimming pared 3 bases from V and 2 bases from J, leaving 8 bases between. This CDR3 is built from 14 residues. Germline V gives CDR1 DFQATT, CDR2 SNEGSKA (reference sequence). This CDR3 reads CSARGATGANVLTF. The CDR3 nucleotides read TGCAGTGCTAGGGGTGCGACTGGGGCCAACGTCCTGACTTTC.

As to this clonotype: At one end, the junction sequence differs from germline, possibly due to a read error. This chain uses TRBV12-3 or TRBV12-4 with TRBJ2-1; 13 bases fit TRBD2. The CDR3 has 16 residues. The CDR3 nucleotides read TGTGCCAGCAGCCGTTCTGGGACTAGCGGGATAGATGAGAAGTTCTTC. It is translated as CASSRSGTSGIDEKFF.

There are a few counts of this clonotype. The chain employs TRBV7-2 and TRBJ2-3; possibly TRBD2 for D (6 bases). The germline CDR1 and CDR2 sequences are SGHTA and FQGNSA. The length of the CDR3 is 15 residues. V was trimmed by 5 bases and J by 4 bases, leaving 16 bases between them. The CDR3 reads CASSPGRDWADTQYF. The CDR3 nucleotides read TGTGCCAGCAGCCCAGGGCGGGATTGGGCAGATACGCAGTATTTT.

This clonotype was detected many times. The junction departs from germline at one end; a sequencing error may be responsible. The CDR3 sequence is CASSPGQASYEQYF. The CDR3 DNA reads as TGTGCTAGCAGCCCCGGACAGGCCTCCTACGAGCAGTACTTC. This chain links TRBV7-7 with TRBJ2-7, with 7 positions matching TRBD1. Looked up from germline, CDR1 is SSHAT and CDR2 is FNYEAQ (reference sequence). The CDR3 extends over 14 amino acids.

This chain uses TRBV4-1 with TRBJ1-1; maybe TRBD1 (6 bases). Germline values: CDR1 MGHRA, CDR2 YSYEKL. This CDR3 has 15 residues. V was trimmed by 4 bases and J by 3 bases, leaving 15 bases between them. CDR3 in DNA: TGCGCCAGCAGCCCTTATCCTAGGGGGGACACTGAAGCTTTCTTT. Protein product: CASSPYPRGDTEAFF.

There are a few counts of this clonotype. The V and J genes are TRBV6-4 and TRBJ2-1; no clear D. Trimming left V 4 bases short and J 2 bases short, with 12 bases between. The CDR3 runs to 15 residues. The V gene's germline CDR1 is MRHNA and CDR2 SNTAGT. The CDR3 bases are TGTGCCAGCAGTGTTTCCCAGGCCACCTACAATGAGCAGTTCTTC. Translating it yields CASSVSQATYNEQFF.

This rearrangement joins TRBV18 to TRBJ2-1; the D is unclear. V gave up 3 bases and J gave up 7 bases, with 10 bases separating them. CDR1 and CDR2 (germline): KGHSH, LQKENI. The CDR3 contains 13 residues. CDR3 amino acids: CASSPWEWNEQFF. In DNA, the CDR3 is TGTGCCAGCTCACCCTGGGAATGGAATGAGCAGTTCTTC.

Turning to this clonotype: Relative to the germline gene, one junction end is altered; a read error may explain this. Here the CDR3 DNA reads TGTGCCAGCAGTTCGAGCTACGCCCCGGAAAGCTTC. Amino acids: CASSSSYAPESF. The chain uses TRBV27 and TRBJ2-1, with D uncertain. The length of the CDR3 is 12 residues. CDR1 is MNHEY, CDR2 SMNVEV, per germline (reference sequence).